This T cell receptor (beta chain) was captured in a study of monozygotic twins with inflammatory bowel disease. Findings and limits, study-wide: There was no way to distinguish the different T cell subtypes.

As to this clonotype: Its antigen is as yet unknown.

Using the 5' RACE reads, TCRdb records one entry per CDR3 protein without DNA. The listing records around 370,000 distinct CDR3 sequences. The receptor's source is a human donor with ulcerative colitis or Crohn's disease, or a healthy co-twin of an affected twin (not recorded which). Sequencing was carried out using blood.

CDR3 protein: CASSPLAANTGELFF. The gene calls are TRBV7-8 and TRBJ2-2; the D call from TCRdb, TRBD2, cannot be confirmed without DNA. CDR1 is SGHVS, CDR2 FQNEAQ, per germline. The CDR3 is 15 residues long.